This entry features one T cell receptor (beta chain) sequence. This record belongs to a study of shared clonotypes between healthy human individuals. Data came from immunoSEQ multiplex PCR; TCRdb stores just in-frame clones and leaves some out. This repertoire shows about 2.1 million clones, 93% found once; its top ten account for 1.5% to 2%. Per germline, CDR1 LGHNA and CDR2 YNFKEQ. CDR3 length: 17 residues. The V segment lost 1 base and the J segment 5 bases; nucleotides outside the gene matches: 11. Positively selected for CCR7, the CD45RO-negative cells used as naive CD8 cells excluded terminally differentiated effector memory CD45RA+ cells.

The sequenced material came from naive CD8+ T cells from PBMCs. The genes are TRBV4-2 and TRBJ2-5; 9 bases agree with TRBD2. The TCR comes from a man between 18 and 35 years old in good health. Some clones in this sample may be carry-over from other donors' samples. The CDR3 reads CASSQVSGGRALETQYF. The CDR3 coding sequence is TGTGCCAGCAGCCAAGTCTCAGGCGGGAGGGCCCTCGAGACCCAGTACTTC.